A single sample gave rise to the 27 T cell receptor beta chains below, sequenced in a study of blood T cell repertoires in COVID-19. TCRdb keeps only in-frame clones here, not all; method: immunoSEQ multiplex PCR. The data contain tens of thousands of clones, approximately 83% of them singletons. The material sequenced was peripheral blood. These receptors were obtained from a man in his sixties or seventies with acute or convalescent COVID-19.

This clone was observed a few times. V gene TRBV4-2 combines with J gene TRBJ1-1; the D gene is possibly TRBD1 (5 bases). The V and J ends lost 10 bases and 1 base respectively, with 19 bases between them. The CDR3 spans 15 residues. CDR1 and CDR2 (germline): LGHNA, YNFKEQ. CDR3 residues: CATLSPETENTEAFF. CDR3 DNA: TGTGCCACCCTATCTCCCGAGACAGAGAACACTGAAGCTTTCTTT.

The CDR3 DNA reads as TGTGCCAGCTCACCACTACCGGGACAGGGGGGGACTGAAGCTTTCTTT. Its translation is CASSPLPGQGGTEAFF. The gene calls are TRBV18 and TRBJ1-1, with 11 nucleotides matching TRBD1. The V gene end was trimmed by 1 base and the J gene end by 5 bases; junction bases not matched to a gene: 6. The germline V gene encodes CDR1 KGHSH and CDR2 LQKENI. The CDR3 contains 16 residues. Using reference TRBV18 and TRBJ1-1 for the parts outside the CDR3, the full variable domain is NAGVMQNPRHLVRRRGQEARLRCSPMKGHSHVYWYRQLPEEGLKFMVYLQKENIIDESGMPKERFSAEFPKEGPSILRIQQVVRGDSAAYFCASSPLPGQGGTEAFFGQGTRLTVV.

Only one count was recorded for this clone. The rearrangement links TRBV4-1 to TRBJ1-3; D may be TRBD1 (6 bases). The CDR3 totals 17 residues. Germline values: CDR1 MGHRA, CDR2 YSYEKL. V gave up 4 bases and J gave up 0 bases, with 16 bases separating them. In DNA, the CDR3 is TGCGCCAGCAGCCCAGGGGAGGGCCCCAACTCTGGAAACACCATATATTTT. As protein: CASSPGEGPNSGNTIYF.

The chain combines TRBV11-2 with TRBJ2-2; possible D gene TRBD1, 5 bases. With 0 bases removed from V and 4 bases from J, the gap between germline ends came to 9 bases. The CDR3 spans 15 residues. Germline CDR1 and CDR2: SGHAT and FQNNGV. The DNA of the CDR3 is TGTGCCAGCAGCTTAGATAGGGGTGGCACCGGGGAGCTGTTTTTT. Its translation: CASSLDRGGTGELFF.

This chain uses TRBV18 with TRBJ1-1; the D is unclear. Looked up from germline, CDR1 is KGHSH and CDR2 is LQKENI. CDR3 size: 15 residues. V lost 3 bases and J 4 bases, leaving 15 bases between the germline ends. The CDR3 sequence is CASSPSNKVGTEAFF. For the CDR3, the DNA is TGTGCCAGCTCACCTAGCAACAAGGTGGGCACTGAAGCTTTCTTT.

The CDR3 protein is CAIKRGGQLNTGELFF. CDR3 bases: TGTGCCATCAAGCGGGGTGGACAGTTGAACACCGGGGAGCTGTTTTTT. J is TRBJ2-2 and V is TRBV10-3; a weak D match, TRBD2 (7 bases). Germline V gene sequence: CDR1 ENHRY, CDR2 SYGVKD. Deletions cut 7 bases from V and 1 base from J, with 16 bases between. There are 16 residues in the CDR3.

This chain connects TRBV4-1 to TRBJ2-2; D not resolved. The CDR3 consists of 16 residues. Germline V CDR1 and CDR2: MGHRA, YSYEKL. The V end was cut by 0 bases, the J end by 3 bases, with 11 bases between. CDR3 protein: CASSQDRKLHTGELFF. The CDR3 nucleotides are TGCGCCAGCAGCCAAGATAGAAAACTTCACACCGGGGAGCTGTTTTTT.

The rearrangement joins TRBV6-1 to TRBJ1-5; 7 bases are a match to TRBD1. The CDR3 runs 12 residues. Germline CDR1 MNHNS, CDR2 SASEGT. J was trimmed by 15 bases and V by 2 bases; bases with no gene match: 7. The CDR3, as DNA: TGTGCCAGCAGTGAACCGACAGGGCGGAGGCATTTT. Its translation: CASSEPTGRRHF.

The genes are TRBV5-1 and TRBJ1-1; 7 bases line up with TRBD1. The V gene's germline CDR1 is SGHRS and CDR2 YFSETQ. The V gene end was trimmed by 4 bases and the J gene end by 12 bases; junction bases not matched to a gene: 18. CDR3 length equals 15 residues. The DNA of the CDR3 is TGCGCCAGCAGCCCGCTCTCTACAGGGGACGGGAAAACTTTCTTT. This translates into CASSPLSTGDGKTFF.

This chain joins TRBV9 and TRBJ1-2; maybe TRBD1 (6 bases). The CDR3 spans 14 residues. Germline CDR1 is SGDLS and CDR2 is YYNGEE. V lost 3 bases and J lost 3, with 12 bases in between. Here the CDR3 DNA reads TGTGCCAGCAGCGGAAGGGGGAGATACTATGGCTACACCTTC. It codes for CASSGRGRYYGYTF.

This chain connects TRBV7-9 to TRBJ1-4; D is undetermined. V lost 6 bases and J 3 bases, leaving 11 bases between the germline ends. Germline CDR1 SEHNR, CDR2 FQNEAQ (reference sequence). CDR3 length: 14 amino acids. CDR3 region: CASREGEANEKLFF. The CDR3 DNA sequence: TGTGCCAGCAGAGAGGGAGAAGCTAATGAAAAACTGTTTTTT.

The rearrangement joins TRBV7-3 to TRBJ2-1; D might be TRBD1 (5 bases). This CDR3 spans 12 amino acids. V gave up 0 bases and J gave up 9 bases, with 6 bases separating them. Germline values: CDR1 SGHTA, CDR2 FQGTGA. Written as DNA, the CDR3 is TGTGCCAGCAGCTTAACTAGGGGTGAGCAGTTCTTC. The encoded protein is CASSLTRGEQFF.

Only a few counts were recorded for this clone. The rearrangement links TRBV2 to TRBJ2-7; 12 bases line up with TRBD2. The V and J ends lost 4 bases and 7 bases, in that order; junction bases with no gene match: 11. The CDR3 extends over 16 amino acids. Germline CDR1 SNHLY, CDR2 FYNNEI. The CDR3 here is CASSALASGRAEEQYF. The CDR3 DNA follows: TGTGCCAGCAGTGCTCTGGCTAGCGGGAGGGCTGAAGAGCAGTACTTC.

This chain joins TRBV30 and TRBJ2-7; TRBD1 aligns across 10 bases. The CDR3 contains 12 residues. After removal of 2 bases from V and 12 bases from J, the junction contained 7 bases not matched to a gene. Per the germline V gene, CDR1 is GTSNPN and CDR2 is SVGIG (reference sequence). This CDR3 reads CAWSTGRDRGYF. The CDR3 bases are TGTGCCTGGAGTACCGGCCGGGACAGGGGGTACTTC.

For the CDR3, the DNA is TGTGCCAGCAGCTTAGAAGGGAGTTCTCGGTACTTC. Translating gives CASSLEGSSRYF. J is TRBJ2-7 and V is TRBV7-2; weak D call: TRBD2 (5 bases). Germline CDR1 and CDR2: SGHTA and FQGNSA. The CDR3 consists of 12 residues. The V end lost 1 base, the J end lost 12 bases, and 13 bases lay between the germline ends.

The count of this clone is one. The rearrangement links TRBV5-8 to TRBJ1-4; possible D gene TRBD1, 6 bases. CDR3 length equals 18 residues. The germline gives CDR1 SGHTS, CDR2 YDEGEE. V lost 4 bases, J lost 7 bases, and 26 bases lay in between. The CDR3: CASSPTGWTAAWGEKLFF. Written as DNA, the CDR3 is TGTGCCAGCAGCCCAACTGGCTGGACAGCCGCCTGGGGTGAAAAACTGTTTTTT.

Of note for this clone: Additional DNA sequences in this sample encode the identical CDR3. The chain links TRBV14 to TRBJ1-1; D is possibly TRBD1 (5 bases). Trimming left V 3 bases short and J 3 bases short, with 11 bases between. The CDR3 spans 14 residues. CDR1 is SGHDN, CDR2 FVKESK, per germline. The CDR3 loop reads CASSQLGVDTEAFF. The CDR3 DNA follows: TGTGCCAGCAGCCAGCTAGGGGTGGACACTGAAGCTTTCTTT.

This chain links TRBV7-7 with TRBJ2-1; the match to TRBD2 covers 9 bases. There are 17 residues in the CDR3. Losses at the gene ends were 3 bases for V and 7 bases for J; bases not matched to a gene: 13. Germline loops: CDR1 SSHAT, CDR2 FNYEAQ (reference sequence). The CDR3: CASSFLPLGTSNNEQFF. The DNA for the CDR3 is TGTGCCAGCAGCTTCCTTCCCCTTGGGACTAGCAATAATGAGCAGTTCTTC.

The chain employs TRBV12-5 and TRBJ1-1, with D possibly matching TRBD1 (5 bases). The length of the CDR3 is 14 residues. The V end was cut by 4 bases, the J end by 5 bases, with 14 bases between. CDR1 and CDR2 (germline): LGHNT, FRNRAP. CDR3 protein: CASGSPGEVTEAFF. In DNA, the CDR3 is TGTGCTAGTGGTTCGCCGGGGGAGGTGACTGAAGCTTTCTTT. Using reference TRBV12-5 and TRBJ1-1 for the parts outside the CDR3, the full variable domain is DARVTQTPRHKVTEMGQEVTMRCQPILGHNTVFWYRQTMMQGLELLAYFRNRAPLDDSGMPKDRFSAEMPDATLATLKIQPSEPRDSAVYFCASGSPGEVTEAFFGQGTRLTVV.

The V and J genes are TRBV9 and TRBJ1-1, with TRBD1 as a possible D gene (5 bases). Trimming stripped 2 bases from V and 1 base from J, with 12 bases between. The CDR3 has 15 residues. The germline CDR1 and CDR2 sequences are SGDLS and YYNGEE. The CDR3 DNA sequence: TGTGCCAGCAGCGTCACAGACAGATCGAACACTGAAGCTTTCTTT. It encodes CASSVTDRSNTEAFF.

The rearrangement links TRBV30 to TRBJ2-1, with TRBD2 matching 11 bases. The V segment lost 7 bases and the J segment 0 bases; nucleotides outside the gene matches: 5. CDR3 length equals 15 residues. The germline gives CDR1 GTSNPN, CDR2 SVGIG (reference sequence). In DNA, the CDR3 is TGTGCCTACTCGGGACTAGCGGTCTCCTACAATGAGCAGTTCTTC. The encoded protein is CAYSGLAVSYNEQFF.

This clone has only one observation. The CDR3 DNA reads as TGTGCCTGGAGCGCGGGGGAGGTCAACTATGGCTACACCTTC. Translating gives CAWSAGEVNYGYTF. V usage is TRBV30 and J usage is TRBJ1-2; D may be TRBD1 (5 bases). The CDR3 has 14 residues. Trimming removed 3 bases at V and 2 bases at J, with 13 bases between. Per the germline V gene, CDR1 is GTSNPN and CDR2 is SVGIG (reference sequence).

The rearrangement joins TRBV18 to TRBJ1-5; a possible D gene is TRBD1 (6 bases). CDR1 is KGHSH, CDR2 LQKENI, per germline. V shed 5 bases and J shed 11 bases, with 16 bases lying between them. The CDR3 runs 13 residues. For the CDR3, the DNA is TGTGCCAGCTCAGAGGGGGAAAAAGGAGCCCAGCATTTT. It translates to CASSEGEKGAQHF.

This clone was observed a single time. The chain links TRBV9 to TRBJ2-4; 7 bases fit TRBD1. The CDR3 is 16 residues long. J lost 2 bases, V lost 0 bases, and 5 bases had no gene match. Germline V gene lookup returns CDR1 SGDLS and CDR2 YYNGEE. The CDR3, as DNA: TGTGCCAGCAGCGTAGTGGCAGGGGGTACCAAAAACATTCAGTACTTC. As protein: CASSVVAGGTKNIQYF.

This sequence joins TRBV28 and TRBJ2-5, with 8 bases identical to TRBD2. The CDR3 sequence is 13 residues long. V lost 7 bases, J lost 1 base, and 2 bases stayed unmatched. CDR1 is MDHEN and CDR2 is SYDVKM in the germline V gene. CDR3 residues: CASIAGTQETQYF. CDR3 nucleotide sequence: TGTGCCAGCATAGCGGGAACCCAAGAGACCCAGTACTTC.

The gene calls are TRBV6-5 and TRBJ2-7; tentative D call: TRBD2 (6 bases). The CDR3 runs to 15 residues. Per germline, CDR1 MNHEY and CDR2 SVGAGI. Trimming cost V 5 bases and J 2 bases, with 16 bases left between them. CDR3 nucleotides: TGTGCCAGCAGTACCCCCGGGACTCTCACCTACGAGCAGTACTTC. Residues: CASSTPGTLTYEQYF.

The V call is TRBV11-2, the J call TRBJ2-7; TRBD1 agrees at 9 bases. The CDR3 consists of 14 residues. Germline V gives CDR1 SGHAT, CDR2 FQNNGV. V dropped 4 bases and J dropped 4; count of bases not matched to a gene: 5. The CDR3 sequence: CASSYNRGQYEQYF. The CDR3 region has the DNA TGTGCCAGCAGCTACAACAGGGGGCAGTACGAGCAGTACTTC.